The table lists the clone carrying this TCR beta chain with many counts. This library used approximately 390 ng RNA and molecular barcoded adaptors spanning alpha/delta and beta/gamma chains. TCRdb reanalysed the reads using MiXCR and keeps one entry per CDR3 protein. The data hold around 140,000 distinct CDR3 sequences, with about 13% observed a single time. The data belong to a study of read filtering for tumor transcriptome and immune sequencing. Study-level information: Patients were 17 male and about 15 female, mean age approximately 70 years, range about 40 to 85. R-ISS stage counts were 8 for I, 15 to 20 for II, 6 or 7 for III.

Sampling of bone marrow took place during active disease in every patient. The TCR comes from a donor aged 40 or older with multiple myeloma. Material: a population of CD138-negative cells sorted from bone marrow.

The CDR3 here is CASSFPPHYEQYF. CDR3 DNA: TGTGCCAGCAGCTTCCCCCCCCACTACGAGCAGTACTTC. The V and J genes are TRBV7-9 and TRBJ2-7, with D unclear. V was shortened by 3 bases and J by 3 bases, with 9 bases between the two germline ends. Germline V gene lookup returns CDR1 SEHNR and CDR2 FQNEAQ (reference sequence). The CDR3 is 13 amino acids.